Presented here are 9 T cell receptor beta chains from one specimen sequenced in a study of neoadjuvant anti-PD-1 for oral cavity cancer. Time point described: after neoadjuvant nivolumab, at surgical resection. The data were produced by immunoSEQ multiplex PCR, yet TCRdb's version contains in-frame clones alone and is incomplete. The sample records 35,000 to 40,000 clones, roughly 35% being singletons. The sample consisted of tumor tissue, taken after nivolumab (anti-PD-1) treatment. The receptors derive from a person aged 35-79 years with oral cavity squamous cell carcinoma.

The chain links TRBV5-4 to TRBJ1-1, with a weak D call TRBD1 (6 bases). From germline, CDR1 is SGHNT and CDR2 YYREEE (reference sequence). Trimming stripped 3 bases from V and 7 bases from J, with 16 bases between. The CDR3 loop spans 14 amino acids. CDR3 residues: CASSSQRGGNEAFF. CDR3 coding DNA: TGTGCCAGCAGCTCGCAGAGGGGGGGAAATGAAGCTTTCTTT.

This clone has just a few counts. V is TRBV27 and J is TRBJ1-6; a weak D match, TRBD1 (5 bases). V lost 6 bases and J 0 bases, leaving 12 bases between the germline ends. The CDR3 sequence is 16 residues long. Germline V gene lookup returns CDR1 MNHEY and CDR2 SMNVEV (reference sequence). CDR3 in amino acids: CASRSTDISYNSPLHF. The DNA of the CDR3 is TGTGCCAGCAGATCAACGGACATCTCCTATAATTCACCCCTCCACTTT.

The sample holds a few counts of this clone. The chain joins TRBV11-1 to TRBJ2-7, with 8 positions matching TRBD1. J lost 7 bases, V lost 1 base, and 6 bases had no gene match. The CDR3 is made up of 14 amino acids. Germline-derived CDR1 and CDR2 are SGHAT and FQDESV (reference sequence). DNA for the CDR3: TGTGCCAGCAGCTTAGGTCAGGGGGCACGAGAGCAGTACTTC. Amino acids: CASSLGQGAREQYF.

This clone was seen a single time. This sequence joins TRBV28 and TRBJ2-7; D perhaps matches TRBD2 (6 bases). The CDR3 is 15 amino acids. Germline CDR1 is MDHEN and CDR2 is SYDVKM. Between the trimmed V and J ends, which lost 6 bases and 7 bases, there was a span of 22 bases. The CDR3 region is CASSLSSGLLREQYF. CDR3 DNA: TGTGCCAGCAGCCTAAGTAGCGGCCTCCTTAGGGAGCAGTACTTC. Complete variable domain (other parts from reference TRBV28 and TRBJ2-7): DVKVTQSSRYLVKRTGEKVFLECVQDMDHENMFWYRQDPGLGLRLIYFSYDVKMKEKGDIPEGYSVSREKKERFSLILESASTNQTSMYLCASSLSSGLLREQYFGPGTRLTVT.

V usage is TRBV15 and J usage is TRBJ1-5, with D possibly being TRBD1 (6 bases). The length of the CDR3 is 14 residues. The germline CDR1 and CDR2 sequences are LNHNV and YYDKDF (reference sequence). The germline V and J ends were trimmed by 3 bases and 4 bases, with 10 bases remaining between them. CDR3 region: CATSSDRLNQPQHF. The CDR3 coding sequence is TGTGCCACCAGCAGCGACAGGCTTAATCAGCCCCAGCATTTT.

The J gene is TRBJ2-5, the V gene TRBV5-1, with TRBD2 matching 10 bases. The CDR3 is made up of 18 amino acids. V lost 0 bases, J lost 4 bases, and 12 bases stayed unmatched. CDR1 is SGHRS, CDR2 YFSETQ, per germline. The CDR3 coding sequence is TGCGCCAGCAGCTTGGCCCTTTTAGCGGGAGGAGCGTCAGAGACCCAGTACTTC. Translation: CASSLALLAGGASETQYF.

This clone was recorded many times. This rearrangement joins TRBV5-4 to TRBJ2-1; TRBD1 matches 8 bases. V was clipped by 1 base and J by 8 bases; unmatched bases: 8. This CDR3 has 15 amino acids. Germline V gene data show CDR1 as SGHNT and CDR2 as YYREEE (reference sequence). CDR3 nucleotides: TGTGCCAGCAGCTTGCAGGGGGCCCGAGGGGATGAGCAGTTCTTC. Protein: CASSLQGARGDEQFF.

The V gene is TRBV4-1, the J gene TRBJ2-1, with D maybe TRBD2 (6 bases). V shed 11 bases and J shed 10 bases, with 15 bases lying between them. The length of the CDR3 is 11 residues. The germline V gene has CDR1 MGHRA and CDR2 YSYEKL. The DNA for the CDR3 is TGCGCCGGCGGGACGTCCCGGGAGCAGTTCTTC. The encoded protein is CAGGTSREQFF.

This chain uses TRBV29-1 with TRBJ1-2; weak D call: TRBD1 (6 bases). The V end lost 7 bases, the J end lost 8 bases, and 26 bases lay between the germline ends. Germline lookup yields CDR1 SQVTM and CDR2 ANQGSEA. The CDR3 is 15 residues long. CDR3 in DNA: TGCAGCGCCCGAGGGGGGGCGCGAGGATTCGACGGCTACACCTTC. This translates into CSARGGARGFDGYTF.